This T cell receptor beta chain was retrieved from a study of blood T cell repertoires in COVID-19. Clones were sequenced by immunoSEQ multiplex PCR, and TCRdb holds only the in-frame ones, with some missing. The sample lists 210,000 or so clones; roughly 86% were seen once. The TCR sequence derives from a woman in her 40s with acute or convalescent COVID-19. The sample was peripheral blood.

The CDR3 nucleotides are TGTGCCAGCAGCCCCGACGGGACAGCCCTAAGCGAGCAGTACTTC. Translated, it gives CASSPDGTALSEQYF. The V gene is TRBV7-9, the J gene TRBJ2-7, with 7 positions matching TRBD1. V shed 5 bases and J 6 bases; nucleotides not matched to a gene: 13. Germline assignment: CDR1 SEHNR and CDR2 FQNEAQ (reference sequence). This CDR3 is built from 15 residues.